The 3 T cell receptor beta chains reported below all come from one sample, sequenced in a study of blood T cell repertoires in COVID-19. Libraries were prepared by immunoSEQ multiplex PCR; TCRdb keeps only in-frame clonotypes and omits some of them. This table holds 60,000 to 65,000 clones, roughly 80% found once. Sequencing was carried out using peripheral blood. Source of these receptors: a woman older than 75 with active or convalescent COVID-19.

The rearrangement uses TRBV2 and TRBJ1-6; no reliable D call. Looked up from germline, CDR1 is SNHLY and CDR2 is FYNNEI. This CDR3 spans 15 amino acids. V shed 6 bases and J shed 0 bases, with 9 bases lying between them. Written as DNA, the CDR3 is TGTGCCAGCAGACAACAGAGCTCCTATAATTCACCCCTCCACTTT. It yields the protein CASRQQSSYNSPLHF.

The chain has TRBV19 and TRBJ1-6; D might be TRBD1 (6 bases). CDR1 LNHDA and CDR2 SQIVND come from the germline V gene (reference sequence). The CDR3 has 15 amino acids. The V end lost 7 bases, the J end lost 2 bases, and 12 bases lay between the germline ends. This CDR3 is CASTQGFAYNSPLHF. CDR3 nucleotides: TGTGCCAGTACCCAGGGGTTCGCCTATAATTCACCCCTCCACTTT.

The rearrangement joins TRBV2 to TRBJ2-1, with D hard to call. The V gene's germline CDR1 is SNHLY and CDR2 FYNNEI. The CDR3 runs 14 residues. Trimming removed 7 bases from V and 0 bases from J, with 10 bases in between. The CDR3 DNA is TGTGCCAGCAATTCGAGGAGCTCCTACAATGAGCAGTTCTTC. This gives the protein CASNSRSSYNEQFF.